This T cell receptor (beta chain) was retrieved from a study of blood T cell repertoires in COVID-19. At the level of the study: Samples came from the United States, Italy and Spain, spanning acute and convalescent COVID-19. Sources were T cells, B-cell-depleted T cells, or PBMCs; the material itself was cDNA or gDNA.

Germline CDR1 SGHTA, CDR2 FQGNSA. The CDR3 has 12 residues. V was pared by 5 bases and J by 3 bases, with 5 bases between. Per the original data handling: The authors estimated nucleated cell counts from reference gene primer amplification. Clones were sequenced by immunoSEQ multiplex PCR, and TCRdb holds only the in-frame ones, with some missing. V and J calls and clone size follow that table, whereas D and trimming were derived from the DNA. The sample includes around 100,000 clones, more than 85% of them seen just once. This TCR came from a human donor in a cohort sampled during active COVID-19. Sequencing used peripheral blood. The genes are TRBV7-2 and TRBJ1-3; D call uncertain. CDR3 coding DNA: TGTGCCAGCAGCCGCAGTGGAAACACCATATATTTT. Translation gives CASSRSGNTIYF. Supplemented by reference TRBV7-2 and TRBJ1-3, the full variable domain reads GAGVSQSPSNKVTEKGKDVELRCDPISGHTALYWYRQSLGQGLEFLIYFQGNSAPDKSGLPSDRFSAERTGGSVSTLTIQRTQQEDSAVYLCASSRSGNTIYFGEGSWLTVV.